Described below is a single TCR beta chain sequence and its context. The antigen is undetermined. This sample is part of a study of OX40 agonist ivuxolimab in advanced cancers. In the study overall: Three dose-escalation patients had partial responses: one with hepatocellular carcinoma and two with cutaneous melanoma.

Here immunoSEQ multiplex PCR was the method, and the copy in TCRdb shows in-frame clones only, minus some. Among tens of thousands of clones, less than 90% were seen once, and the ten largest hold around 5.1%. Regarding the study as a whole: Those patients achieving a partial response at 0.1-3.0 mg/kg showed among the lowest clonal expansion.

Trimming took off 4 bases at V and 3 bases at J, with 13 bases between the two ends. The CDR3 has 14 residues. Per the germline V gene, CDR1 is SGHRS and CDR2 is YFSETQ. The chain links TRBV5-1 to TRBJ2-5; TRBD1 is a possible D gene (8 bases). This specimen consisted of CD4+ or CD8+ T cells sorted from blood, obtained in a trial of the OX40 agonist ivuxolimab. This clonotype was obtained from an adult with an advanced solid tumor such as melanoma, head and neck, liver or kidney cancer. The CDR3 loop is CASSQTGGEETQYF. In DNA, the CDR3 is TGCGCCAGCAGCCAAACAGGGGGGGAAGAGACCCAGTACTTC.